Shown below are 9 T cell receptor beta chains from a single sample sequenced in a study of T cell responses to AZD1222 COVID-19 vaccine (dated by TCRdb to the early 2020s). Preparation of the library involved the immunoSEQ multiplex PCR assay. TCRdb obtained this table from immuneACCESS and retained in-frame rearrangements with V and J assigned. These tables miss some clones; where compared with another copy, unresolved V genes account for less than half of the shortfall, and the remainder is unexplained. Present in this sample are about 140,000 clones, roughly 89% of which were seen just once. Roughly 7.1% of the sample is taken by the ten largest. The time point label, as the study defines it: about 28 days (+/-7) after the second vaccine dose. The treatment or condition label, read with the paper, signifies: meningococcal conjugate vaccine given as trial control. Specimen: peripheral blood, collected 28 days after the second dose of the MenACWY control vaccine. These receptors all come from an adult who received the MenACWY meningococcal vaccine as a control.

The chain joins TRBV7-2 to TRBJ1-6; 8 positions agree with TRBD1. V was clipped by 5 bases and J by 0 bases; unmatched bases: 9. The CDR3 extends over 18 amino acids. Germline CDR1 and CDR2: SGHTA and FQGNSA. CDR3 sequence: CASSPGQGRGSYNSPLHF. In DNA, the CDR3 is TGTGCCAGCAGCCCAGGACAGGGAAGGGGCTCCTATAATTCACCCCTCCACTTT.

The chain carries TRBV7-2 and TRBJ2-7; possibly TRBD1 or TRBD2 for D (7 bases each). The V end was cut by 6 bases, the J end by 2 bases, with 14 bases between. CDR1 and CDR2 from the germline V gene are SGHTA and FQGNSA. The CDR3 loop spans 14 amino acids. This CDR3 is CASRQGGTAYEQYF. For the CDR3, the DNA is TGTGCCAGCAGGCAGGGGGGGACAGCCTACGAGCAGTACTTC.

The J gene is TRBJ2-7, the V gene TRBV28, with D tentatively TRBD1 (6 bases). Deletions cut 4 bases from V and 2 bases from J, with 12 bases between. From germline, CDR1 is MDHEN and CDR2 SYDVKM. The CDR3 loop spans 14 amino acids. The CDR3 here is CASSSPQGTYEQYF. CDR3 nucleotides: TGTGCCAGCAGTTCTCCCCAGGGGACCTACGAGCAGTACTTC.

The genes are TRBV19 and TRBJ2-7, with a possible D match to TRBD2 (8 bases). Germline V gene data show CDR1 as LNHDA and CDR2 as SQIVND (reference sequence). The CDR3 extends over 14 amino acids. V lost 7 bases to trimming and J lost 2 bases, with 15 bases between them. The CDR3: CASTGRDSPYEQYF. CDR3 DNA: TGTGCCAGTACCGGGAGGGACAGCCCCTACGAGCAGTACTTC.

V usage is TRBV15 and J usage is TRBJ1-5, with D possibly matching TRBD1 (6 bases). Trimming shortened V by 2 bases and J by 0 bases, and 8 bases separated the two germline ends. This CDR3 has 15 amino acids. CDR1 is LNHNV and CDR2 is YYDKDF in the germline V gene (reference sequence). CDR3 sequence (DNA): TGTGCCACCAGCAGACAGGGGTTTAGCAATCAGCCCCAGCATTTT. Its protein product is CATSRQGFSNQPQHF.

This sequence joins TRBV19 and TRBJ1-1, with D tentatively TRBD1 (5 bases). The CDR3 spans 15 residues. Per germline, CDR1 LNHDA and CDR2 SQIVND (reference sequence). V was cut by 4 bases and J by 1 base, with 13 bases left in between. CDR3 nucleotides: TGTGCCAGTAGTACTAGACAGCTTACGAACACTGAAGCTTTCTTT. This encodes CASSTRQLTNTEAFF.

This chain uses TRBV28 with TRBJ2-7; weak D call: TRBD1 (5 bases). The V gene lost 4 bases and the J gene lost 4 bases, with 14 bases spanning the gap. This CDR3 contains 14 residues. Looked up from germline, CDR1 is MDHEN and CDR2 is SYDVKM. The DNA for the CDR3 is TGTGCCAGCAGTTCCAGGGCTGTCCGGTACGAGCAGTACTTC. Translated, it gives CASSSRAVRYEQYF. The full variable domain, its missing parts supplied by reference TRBV28 and TRBJ2-7, is DVKVTQSSRYLVKRTGEKVFLECVQDMDHENMFWYRQDPGLGLRLIYFSYDVKMKEKGDIPEGYSVSREKKERFSLILESASTNQTSMYLCASSSRAVRYEQYFGPGTRLTVT.

The chain recombines TRBV28 with TRBJ1-1; D call uncertain. V shed 6 bases and J shed 6 bases, with 14 bases lying between them. Germline assignment: CDR1 MDHEN and CDR2 SYDVKM. CDR3 length: 13 residues. The CDR3 loop is CASSHFPPPEAFF. The CDR3 nucleotides read TGTGCCAGCAGCCACTTTCCACCCCCTGAAGCTTTCTTT.

V is TRBV15 and J is TRBJ1-2; maybe TRBD1 (5 bases). Germline CDR1 reads LNHNV; CDR2 reads YYDKDF (reference sequence). The CDR3 sequence is 14 residues long. V was pared by 0 bases and J by 8 bases, with 13 bases between. CDR3 sequence: CATSRDRGVSGYTF. Written as DNA, the CDR3 is TGTGCCACCAGCAGAGATCGGGGGGTCAGCGGCTACACCTTC.